This T cell receptor beta chain was captured by sequencing in a study of shared clonotypes between healthy human individuals (dated by TCRdb to about 2020). Turning to the overall study: Three men and a couple of women, aged 18 to 49 years, made up the cohort. To increase sequencing depth and limit assay-specific biases, TCR repertoire library preparation and sequencing were carried out by different laboratories using diverse techniques. The study deeply sequenced blood TCR repertoires of five healthy adults to estimate repertoire size and the extent of clonotype sharing between individuals. Leukapheresis yielded between about 0.85 and 9 billion PBMCs per donor. Findings and caveats that apply to the study as a whole: Because the study included only a small number of donors, the genetic and exposure-history diversity represented was limited. Sampling was limited to blood, and TCR repertoires in tissue likely differ from TCR repertoires in blood. Based on pairwise subsampling, the degree of clonotype sharing among donors was expected to be affected by sequencing depth.

This clone was detected ten times or more. The antigen it binds to is not known. No base quality information exists; no much larger clone differs at one position. From the cysteine up to the phenylalanine, the CDR3 has a length of 12 residues. Just CDR3 DNA is preserved here, 36 bases in frame from base 1. TCR CDR3 regions were amplified from genomic DNA by multiplex PCR using the deep immunoSEQ assay. Extracted genomic DNA from each cell subset was distributed evenly across all wells of several immunoSEQ 96-well plates, and each plate was treated as a replicate. For unsorted PBMC, 250 to 350 ng genomic DNA, equal to approximately 30,000 T cell genomes, was loaded into each replicate PCR. Ten immunoSEQ deep assay plates were used to sequence unsorted PBMC genomic DNA. Purified libraries were quantified with a Qubit 3.0 fluorometer, sized on a Bioanalyzer 2100, and re-quantified with the KAPA Library Quantification kit. A separate single-read 150-cycle Illumina NextSeq 550 flow cell was used to sequence each immunoSEQ 96-well plate. The original methods were these. Because the immunoSEQ output included only junctional sequences and no quality scores, the filtering could not be the same as the filtering used for full-length reads. Sequences were annotated with PyIR, a Python wrapper for IgBLAST v1.9, using IMGT germline references to assign V/J genes and CDR3. Reads were filtered out if the reads had weak V/J assignments (E-value above 1e-6), no CDR3, stop codons, out-of-frame junctions, or ambiguous translated residues. V3J clonotypes were defined as sequences sharing the same inferred V gene, J gene, and CDR3 amino acid sequence. Percentage overlap between repertoires was calculated by dividing the number of shared unique clonotypes by the size of the smaller repertoire. RTK rarefaction, the Chao1 estimator, and Recon v2.1 estimates of unobserved clonotypes were used to assess repertoire richness. In its TCRdb copy, this immuneACCESS table keeps in-frame sequences only and misses some clones. Where compared with another copy, unresolved V genes explain less than half of these, and the others have no known cause. The DNA was the basis for D and trimming; V, J and clone size are from that table. This sample comprises 400,000 to 500,000 clones, about 82% of them detected only once. The ten largest account for 10% to 15% of the sample.

Healthy HIV-negative adults with no recently reported acute infections or vaccinations were included as donors. Every donor was a Caucasian adult living in Nashville, Tennessee, USA. For unsorted samples, about 90 million PBMCs were counted, and genomic DNA was extracted using the QIAamp DNA Blood Mini kit. Blood was obtained by leukapheresis, after which PBMCs were separated by Ficoll-Histopaque density gradient centrifugation and cryopreserved in liquid nitrogen vapor phase. Sequenced: PBMCs. The source is a woman aged 40-49 years in good health. Some clones in this sample may be carry-over from other donors' samples. The chain couples TRBV1 to TRBJ2-1; TRBD1 is the table's D call, not checked against the DNA. TRBV1 has pseudogene status. The DNA sequence reads TGCACCAGCAGCCAAGGGGGGCATGAGCAGTTCTTC. It translates to CTSSQGGHEQFF.